This T cell receptor beta chain was recorded in a study of blood T cell repertoires in COVID-19. Study-level information: Samples representing acute and convalescent COVID-19 were sourced from the United States, Italy and Spain.

Assay used: immunoSEQ multiplex PCR; TCRdb lists only in-frame clones, some missing. The sample carries approximately 140,000 clones, around 83% recorded once. Germline values: CDR1 SGHVS, CDR2 FNYEAQ. With 1 base clipped from V and 0 bases from J, the junction kept 2 bases outside the gene matches. CDR3 length equals 15 residues. The age range of participants was about 18 to 89 years, with residence in about two dozen US areas. Material: PBMCs or T cells enriched from blood (not recorded which). The rearrangement links TRBV7-6 to TRBJ2-7, with 8 nucleotides matching TRBD1. This receptor was identified in a woman aged 45-65 years who had been exposed to COVID-19. For the CDR3, the DNA is TGTGCCAGCAGCTTAGGACAGGGGACCTCCTACGAGCAGTACTTC. This translates into CASSLGQGTSYEQYF.